Presented here are 18 T cell receptor beta chains from one specimen sequenced in a study of blood T cell repertoires in COVID-19. Measured with immunoSEQ multiplex PCR; TCRdb has only the in-frame clones, and not every one. The sample lists some 130,000 clones, around 89% occurring once. The sample was peripheral blood. Every receptor here comes from a man aged 60-69 years with active or convalescent COVID-19.

V gene TRBV7-8 combines with J gene TRBJ1-2; 10 nucleotides line up with TRBD1. Germline CDR1 reads SGHVS; CDR2 reads FQNEAQ. Trimming took 5 bases from V and 6 from J; bases not matched to a gene: 12. This CDR3 comprises 16 residues. CDR3 coding DNA: TGTGCCAGCAGCCCCAGGCGGGACAGGGGTATCGATGGCTACACCTTC. This codes for CASSPRRDRGIDGYTF. Filled out from reference TRBV7-8 and TRBJ1-2, the complete variable domain reads GAGVSQSPRYKVAKRGQDVALRCDPISGHVSLFWYQQALGQGPEFLTYFQNEAQLDKSGLPSDRFFAERPEGSVSTLKIQRTQQEDSAVYLCASSPRRDRGIDGYTFGSGTRLTVV.

V is TRBV3-1 (or the pseudogene TRBV3-2) and J is TRBJ1-2, with 8 positions matching TRBD1. After removal of 1 base from V and 5 bases from J, the junction contained 3 bases not matched to a gene. Germline CDR1 LGHDT, CDR2 YNNKEL (reference sequence). This CDR3 is 14 amino acids long. The chain's CDR3 is CASSQGGQGYGYTF. The CDR3 bases are TGTGCCAGCAGCCAAGGAGGACAGGGATATGGCTACACCTTC.

This clone appeared a few times. The chain uses TRBV7-3 and TRBJ2-1; D perhaps matches TRBD2 (6 bases). CDR1 and CDR2 from the germline V gene are SGHTA and FQGTGA. V was pared by 5 bases and J by 0 bases, with 17 bases between. CDR3 length: 17 residues. The DNA for the CDR3 is TGTGCCAGCAGCCCGACGACTGAGCGGGTCTCCTACAATGAGCAGTTCTTC. Its translation: CASSPTTERVSYNEQFF.

The chain couples TRBV7-2 to TRBJ1-3, with a tentative D call TRBD1 (6 bases). The CDR3 spans 13 residues. Trimming removed 1 base from V and 8 bases from J, with 9 bases in between. The germline CDR1 and CDR2 sequences are SGHTA and FQGNSA. This CDR3 is CASSLGQADTIYF. DNA for the CDR3: TGTGCCAGCAGCTTAGGACAGGCTGACACCATATATTTT. The full variable domain, rest sourced from reference TRBV7-2 and TRBJ1-3, is GAGVSQSPSNKVTEKGKDVELRCDPISGHTALYWYRQSLGQGLEFLIYFQGNSAPDKSGLPSDRFSAERTGGSVSTLTIQRTQQEDSAVYLCASSLGQADTIYFGEGSWLTVV.

CDR3 in DNA: TGTGCCTGGAGTGCCGGGGTGACAGGCGATAATGAAAAACTGTTTTTT. This gives the protein CAWSAGVTGDNEKLFF. The chain has TRBV30 and TRBJ1-4, with D possibly TRBD1 on 6 matching bases. CDR1 is GTSNPN, CDR2 SVGIG, per germline (reference sequence). The CDR3 is made up of 16 amino acids. V was cut by 1 base and J by 4 bases, with 16 bases left in between.

Note on this clone: This sample includes further DNA sequences coding for the same CDR3. The V call is TRBV14, the J call TRBJ2-5, with a tentative D call TRBD1 (5 bases). This CDR3 has 12 amino acids. Germline lookup yields CDR1 SGHDN and CDR2 FVKESK. The V and J ends lost 0 bases and 7 bases respectively, with 6 bases between them. CDR3: CASSQDRVTQYF. The CDR3 DNA reads as TGTGCCAGCAGCCAAGACAGGGTGACCCAGTACTTC.

The V call is TRBV21-1, the J call TRBJ1-3; the table's TRBD1 call for D was not verified on the DNA. TRBV21-1 corresponds to a pseudogene. The CDR3 is made up of 16 amino acids. The CDR3: CASSKRHKSSGNTIYF. CDR3 coding DNA: TGTGCCAGCAGCAAAAGACACAAGAGCTCTGGAAACACCATATATTTT.

The chain couples TRBV7-2 to TRBJ2-5; 9 positions agree with TRBD1. The length of the CDR3 is 14 residues. Germline values: CDR1 SGHTA, CDR2 FQGNSA. Trimming cost V 5 bases and J 7 bases; bases outside gene matches: 8. The CDR3 loop reads CASSLKTGGGTQYF. CDR3 nucleotides: TGTGCCAGCAGCCTCAAGACAGGGGGAGGGACCCAGTACTTC.

The rearrangement uses TRBV18 and TRBJ1-2; possible D gene TRBD1, 6 bases. The CDR3 has 14 residues. Germline V lookup: CDR1 KGHSH, CDR2 LQKENI. The ends were cut back, 6 bases at V and 13 bases at J, with 24 bases in the middle. Here the CDR3 reads CASSPNGAGDTTTF. Written as DNA, the CDR3 is TGTGCCAGCTCCCCTAATGGGGCAGGGGACACCACCACCTTC.

J is TRBJ1-1 and V is TRBV29-1; D ambiguous. The CDR3 extends over 12 amino acids. V lost 7 bases, J lost 9 bases, and 18 bases lay in between. CDR1 is SQVTM, CDR2 ANQGSEA, per germline. The CDR3 reads CSATHGEGQAFF. In nucleotides, the CDR3 is TGCAGCGCAACCCATGGGGAGGGCCAAGCTTTCTTT.

A remark on this clone: Additional DNA sequences in this sample encode the identical CDR3. The chain has TRBV30 and TRBJ1-3, with D uncertain. From germline, CDR1 is GTSNPN and CDR2 SVGIG (reference sequence). This CDR3 is built from 12 residues. V was shortened by 2 bases and J by 2 bases, with 4 bases between the two germline ends. This chain's CDR3 is CAWSFTGNTIYF. CDR3 DNA: TGTGCCTGGAGTTTCACTGGAAACACCATATATTTT.

The rearrangement joins TRBV7-9 to TRBJ2-1; TRBD2 might be the D (6 bases). V was pared by 5 bases and J by 4 bases, with 12 bases between. CDR1 is SEHNR and CDR2 is FQNEAQ in the germline V gene (reference sequence). The CDR3 totals 14 residues. The CDR3 sequence is CASSPRDFYNEQFF. CDR3 in DNA: TGTGCCAGCAGCCCCAGGGACTTTTACAATGAGCAGTTCTTC.

The chain uses TRBV2 and TRBJ1-5; no clear D gene. The germline gives CDR1 SNHLY, CDR2 FYNNEI. The V and J ends lost 4 bases and 0 bases respectively, with 16 bases between them. The CDR3 totals 17 residues. The CDR3, as DNA: TGTGCCAGCAGTGTTCTCAGGCGACGAAATAGCAATCAGCCCCAGCATTTT. The encoded protein is CASSVLRRRNSNQPQHF.

This clone was seen once. V gene TRBV9 combines with J gene TRBJ2-7; 7 bases map to TRBD2. CDR1 and CDR2 from the germline V gene are SGDLS and YYNGEE. The CDR3 is 16 residues long. J lost 6 bases, V lost 0 bases, and 12 bases had no gene match. This CDR3 is CASSVGIGREYLEQYF. The CDR3 region has the DNA TGTGCCAGCAGCGTAGGAATAGGGCGGGAGTACCTCGAGCAGTACTTC.

The CDR3: CASSEAGGPGNEQFF. The CDR3 DNA reads as TGTGCCAGCAGTGAAGCGGGAGGGCCCGGCAATGAGCAGTTCTTC. The chain recombines TRBV25-1 with TRBJ2-1, with TRBD2 identical over 9 bases. This CDR3 has 15 amino acids. Germline loops: CDR1 MGHDK, CDR2 SYGVNS. V lost 2 bases, J lost 6 bases, and 5 bases stayed unmatched. The variable domain in full, completed from reference TRBV25-1 and TRBJ2-1, reads EADIYQTPRYLVIGTGKKITLECSQTMGHDKMYWYQQDPGMELHLIHYSYGVNSTEKGDLSSESTVSRIRTEHFPLTLESARPSHTSQYLCASSEAGGPGNEQFFGPGTRLTVL.

This rearrangement joins TRBV5-1 to TRBJ1-3, with D unresolved. V shed 4 bases and J shed 0 bases, with 8 bases lying between them. The CDR3 has 14 amino acids. CDR1 and CDR2 (germline): SGHRS, YFSETQ. The CDR3 DNA reads TGCGCCAGCAGCCCAGACAACTCTGGAAACACCATATATTTT. Amino acid sequence: CASSPDNSGNTIYF.

The chain couples TRBV5-6 to TRBJ2-1, with TRBD2 identical over 9 bases. CDR1 and CDR2 (germline): SGHDT, YYEEEE. CDR3 length equals 14 residues. V lost 9 bases, J lost 5 bases, and 9 bases stayed unmatched. DNA of the CDR3: TGTGCCACCAGTAGCGGGAGTGTGAACAATGAGCAGTTCTTC. Residues: CATSSGSVNNEQFF.

V and J are TRBV30 and TRBJ1-5; tentative D call: TRBD1 (6 bases). Germline V gives CDR1 GTSNPN, CDR2 SVGIG (reference sequence). The CDR3 spans 15 residues. Trimming shortened V by 0 bases and J by 4 bases, and 13 bases separated the two germline ends. The CDR3, as DNA: TGTGCCTGGAGTGTACCGGGGGGCTGGAATCAGCCCCAGCATTTT. Its protein product is CAWSVPGGWNQPQHF.